The rows below give T cell receptor beta chains drawn from one sample of a study of T cells in Graves' hyperthyroidism and ophthalmopathy. One entry per CDR3 protein results from TCRdb running MiXCR on the multiplex PCR reads. The data contain around 800,000 distinct CDR3 sequences, around 39% of them seen just once; the ten biggest clones take up 7.5% to 9.5%. Sample: blood. These receptors were collected from a man between 18 and 35 years old with Graves' hyperthyroidism. The conserved cysteine and the conserved F or W are not part of the CDR3 here. The order of the fields is V gene, clone size, D gene, CDR3 protein. A D gene is named only where the DNA matches it firmly. The listing skips clone size in some rows; elsewhere it reads once, few, many or a size class.

TRBV12-3/TRBV12-4	once	NA	ASSLDGGIGYEQY
TRBV12-3/TRBV12-4	NA	TRBD2	ASRGTSGRNYEQY
TRBV19	many	NA	ASRVQGDGSPLH
TRBV6-5	NA	TRBD2	ASSSGLEPTGELF
TRBV10-3	NA	NA	AISGPVNQPQH
TRBV7-9	NA	NA	ASSSGPSTLIY
TRBV7-2	NA	NA	ASSLGELEQY
TRBV7-2	NA	NA	ASSGAGRDSYEQY
TRBV5-1	NA	TRBD1	ASSLVQGAEEQY
TRBV7-6	NA	NA	ASSRGGWDGEAF
TRBV29-1	few	NA	SPGQGLNTEAF
TRBV10-3	NA	TRBD1	AISAWTGAFGYT
TRBV11-2	once	TRBD1	ASSAGGESNQPQH
TRBV20-1	few	NA	SARGSPGEAF
TRBV2	NA	NA	ASSLYTMGTEQY
TRBV7-2	many	NA	ASTLPLDGSGANVLT
TRBV7-8	many	NA	ASSLANRDQPQH
TRBV2	many	NA	ASGGRLGTGELF
TRBV20-1	many	TRBD2	SATSGSTGEQY
TRBV7-2	NA	NA	ASSSRGNTNTEAF
TRBV7-9	many	NA	ASTPVLGYEQY
TRBV6-1	NA	NA	ASTGRQGINYGYT
TRBV20-1	many	NA	SAIGTATYEQY
TRBV20-1	NA	NA	SAWGPESQY
TRBV20-1	NA	NA	SEADGYEQY
TRBV7-3	NA	TRBD2	ASSQGGLAGGANVLT
TRBV7-9	NA	TRBD2	ALGESGGNTGELF